This T cell receptor beta chain was captured in a study of human T cells and chemical hapten exposure. Across the study: The sensitizer, 2% DPC, was used on around 2 cm by around 2 cm of upper inner arm skin.

One entry per CDR3 protein results from TCRdb running MiXCR on the RACE reads. Of 35,000 to 45,000 distinct CDR3 sequences detected, 12% appear once; the ten largest clones hold about 5.7%. Noted time point: pre-sensitization, week 0. Treatment reported: therapeutic diphenylcyclopropenone sensitization with weekly scalp DPC. Prior to each patch test being applied, blood was drawn. The V gene's germline CDR1 is DFQATT and CDR2 SNEGSKA (reference sequence). CDR3 size: 13 residues. V shed 5 bases and J shed 2 bases, with 11 bases lying between them. In this sample, this clonotype turned up many times. The sequence was obtained from a woman between 25 and 40 years old with alopecia areata. Some clones in this sample may be carry-over from other donors' samples. This chain connects TRBV20-1 to TRBJ2-3; tentative D call: TRBD2 (6 bases). The specimen comprised whole blood, sampled in connection with sensitization to the hapten diphenylcyclopropenone (DPC). The CDR3 DNA follows: TGCAGTGCTTCCCGGGACTTCACAGATACGCAGTATTTT. Translating it yields CSASRDFTDTQYF.